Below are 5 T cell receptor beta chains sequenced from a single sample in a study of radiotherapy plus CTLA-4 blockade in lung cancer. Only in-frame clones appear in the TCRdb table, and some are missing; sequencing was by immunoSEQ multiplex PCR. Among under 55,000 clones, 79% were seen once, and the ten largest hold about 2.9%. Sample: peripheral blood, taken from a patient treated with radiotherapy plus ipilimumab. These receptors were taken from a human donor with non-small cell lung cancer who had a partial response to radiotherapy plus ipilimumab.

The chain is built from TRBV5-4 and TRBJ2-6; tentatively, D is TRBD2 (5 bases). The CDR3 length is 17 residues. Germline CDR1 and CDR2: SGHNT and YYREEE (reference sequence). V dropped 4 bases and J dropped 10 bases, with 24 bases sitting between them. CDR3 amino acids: CASSGTKQRTHPNVLTF. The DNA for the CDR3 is TGTGCCAGCAGCGGAACCAAACAGCGGACTCATCCAAACGTCCTGACTTTC.

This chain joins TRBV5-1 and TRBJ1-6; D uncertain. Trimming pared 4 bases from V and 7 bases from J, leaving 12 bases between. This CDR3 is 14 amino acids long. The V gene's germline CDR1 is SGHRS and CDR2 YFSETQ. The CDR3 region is CASSPRRRNSPLHF. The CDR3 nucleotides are TGCGCCAGCAGCCCCCGCCGGCGGAATTCACCCCTCCACTTT.

CDR3 sequence (DNA): TGTGCCTGCCTGGGGGCGCGTCAGGCGGGCTACACCTTC. Translation: CACLGARQAGYTF. The chain couples TRBV6-6 to TRBJ1-2; tentatively, D is TRBD1 (6 bases). Germline CDR1 is MNHNY and CDR2 is SVGAGI (reference sequence). The CDR3 totals 13 residues. V was cut by 11 bases and J by 8 bases, with 21 bases left in between.

CDR3 DNA: TGTGCCAGCAGCTTAGGTGGCCGGGGTTCCCCAGATACGCAGTATTTT. Residues: CASSLGGRGSPDTQYF. The V call is TRBV7-8, the J call TRBJ2-3, with D perhaps matching TRBD2 (5 bases). Germline loops: CDR1 SGHVS, CDR2 FQNEAQ. Trimming shortened V by 1 base and J by 4 bases, and 15 bases separated the two germline ends. The CDR3 totals 16 residues. Supplemented by reference TRBV7-8 and TRBJ2-3, the full variable domain reads GAGVSQSPRYKVAKRGQDVALRCDPISGHVSLFWYQQALGQGPEFLTYFQNEAQLDKSGLPSDRFFAERPEGSVSTLKIQRTQQEDSAVYLCASSLGGRGSPDTQYFGPGTRLTVL.

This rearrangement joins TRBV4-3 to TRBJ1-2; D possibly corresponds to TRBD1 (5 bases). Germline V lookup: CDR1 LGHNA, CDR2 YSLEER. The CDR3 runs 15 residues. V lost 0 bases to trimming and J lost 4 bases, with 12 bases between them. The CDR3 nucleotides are TGCGCCAGCAGCCAAGATTCAAGGGGCGGCTATGGCTACACCTTC. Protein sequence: CASSQDSRGGYGYTF.